This T cell receptor beta chain was profiled in a study of blood T cell repertoires in COVID-19. Looking at the study overall: Samples of COVID-19 (acute and convalescent) were obtained from the United States, Italy and Spain. PBMCs, B-cell-depleted T cells, or T cells provided the cDNA or gDNA that made up the material.

The CDR3 totals 14 residues. The germline V and J ends were trimmed by 3 bases and 6 bases, with 11 bases remaining between them. Per the germline V gene, CDR1 is ENHRY and CDR2 is SYGVKD. Authors' methods: Reference gene primers were amplified, and this amplification served to estimate nucleated cell counts. TCRdb keeps only in-frame clones here, not all; method: immunoSEQ multiplex PCR. The V and J calls and clone size are taken from that table; D and trimming were inferred from the DNA. Of a few hundred thousand clones in the sample, 80% were seen once. Sequenced material: peripheral blood. This clonotype was obtained from a human donor in a cohort sampled during active COVID-19. The chain employs TRBV10-3 and TRBJ2-2; TRBD2 might be the D (6 bases). CDR3 nucleotide sequence: TGTGCCATCAGTGAAGTGAGGGAGGCCGGGGAGCTGTTTTTT. Translating gives CAISEVREAGELFF.